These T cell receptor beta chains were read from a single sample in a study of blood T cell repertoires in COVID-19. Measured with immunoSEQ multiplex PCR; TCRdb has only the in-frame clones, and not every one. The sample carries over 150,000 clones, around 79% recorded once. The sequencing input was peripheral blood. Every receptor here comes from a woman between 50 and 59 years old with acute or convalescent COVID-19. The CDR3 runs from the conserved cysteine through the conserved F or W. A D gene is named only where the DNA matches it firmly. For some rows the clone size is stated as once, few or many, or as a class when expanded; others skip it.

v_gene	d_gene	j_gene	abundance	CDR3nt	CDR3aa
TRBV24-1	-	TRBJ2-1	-	TGTGCCACCAGTGATTTAGGGGCAACCTACAATGAGCAGTTCTTC	CATSDLGATYNEQFF
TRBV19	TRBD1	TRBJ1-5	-	TGTGCCAGTAGTATAAAGACAGGGGGTAGGAGCCAGCCCCAGCATTTT	CASSIKTGGRSQPQHF
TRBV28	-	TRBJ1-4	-	TGTGCCAGCAGTTTAGACGGGGCAACTAATGAAAAACTGTTTTTT	CASSLDGATNEKLFF
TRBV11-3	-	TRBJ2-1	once	TGTGCCAGCAGCTTATATGAGAATGAGCAGTTCTTC	CASSLYENEQFF
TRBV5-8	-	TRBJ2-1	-	TGTGCCAGCAGCTTATTGACAGATTACAATGAGCAGTTCTTC	CASSLLTDYNEQFF
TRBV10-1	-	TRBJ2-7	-	TGCGCCAGCAGTGAGGCCACGAGCTCCTACGAGCAGTACTTC	CASSEATSSYEQYF
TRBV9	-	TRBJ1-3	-	TGTGCCAGCAGCGCCCAGATCTCTGGAAACACCATATATTTT	CASSAQISGNTIYF
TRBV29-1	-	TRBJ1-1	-	TGCAGCGTTGCGGGGGGATACGGTACTGGGAACACTGAAGCTTTCTTT	CSVAGGYGTGNTEAFF
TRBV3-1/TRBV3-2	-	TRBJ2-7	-	TGTGCCAGCAGCCAAGAGCCAGGGTCGGCGGAGCAGTACTTC	CASSQEPGSAEQYF
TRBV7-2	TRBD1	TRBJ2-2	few	TGTGCCAGCAGCCCCGGACAGGTCGCCGGGGAGCTGTTTTTT	CASSPGQVAGELFF
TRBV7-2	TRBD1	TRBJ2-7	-	TGTGCCAGCAGCTTCCGGGACAGGGGGCGCCCCCACGAGCAGTACTTC	CASSFRDRGRPHEQYF
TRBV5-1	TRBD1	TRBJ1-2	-	TGCGCCAGCAGCTTGGGGGCCGGGACAGGGATAAGTAGTAACTATGGCTACACCTTC	CASSLGAGTGISSNYGYTF
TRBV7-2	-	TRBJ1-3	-	TGTGCCAGCAGCTTAGGCGTTCCGGGGACTGCAAACACCATATATTTT	CASSLGVPGTANTIYF
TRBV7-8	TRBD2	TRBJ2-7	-	TGTGCCAGCAGCCGCACCACTAGCGGGGCATCCTCCTACGAGCAGTACTTC	CASSRTTSGASSYEQYF
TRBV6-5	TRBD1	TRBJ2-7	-	TGTGCCAGCAGTTACTCGGCAGGGGGCGCGCACGAGCAGTACTTC	CASSYSAGGAHEQYF
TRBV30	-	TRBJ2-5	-	TGTGCCTGGAGTGCAGGCGGGACGGAGACCCAGTACTTC	CAWSAGGTETQYF
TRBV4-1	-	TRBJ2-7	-	TGCGCCAGCAGCCAAGAGGGTAGCTTCGACTACGAGCAGTACTTC	CASSQEGSFDYEQYF
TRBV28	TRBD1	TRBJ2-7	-	TGTGCCAGCAGTTTACCAGCGACAGGGTCCTACGAGCAGTACTTC	CASSLPATGSYEQYF
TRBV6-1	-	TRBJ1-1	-	TGTGCCAGCACCCCGGAGTTCTTGCCCAACACTGAAGCTTTCTTT	CASTPEFLPNTEAFF
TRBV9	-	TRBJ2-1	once	TGTGCCAGCAGCGCTAGCGTCAGCTCCTACAATGAGCAGTTCTTC	CASSASVSSYNEQFF
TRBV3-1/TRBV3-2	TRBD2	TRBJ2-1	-	TGTGCCAGCAGCCAACTAGCGGGGTATGAGCAGTTCTTC	CASSQLAGYEQFF
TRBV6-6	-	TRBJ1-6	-	TGTGCCAGCAGTTACGAGGCGACCGGGGATTCACCCCTCCACTTT	CASSYEATGDSPLHF
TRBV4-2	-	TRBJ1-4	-	TGTGCCAGCAGCCAAGACCGTCGGGGAGGTTCTAATGAAAAACTGTTTTTT	CASSQDRRGGSNEKLFF
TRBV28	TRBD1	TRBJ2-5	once	TGTGCCAGCAGTTCCCTCAGGGGGCGAGGTTTGGAGACCCAGTACTTC	CASSSLRGRGLETQYF
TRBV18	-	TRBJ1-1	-	TGTGCCAGCTCACCTGTGGGACTTTCAGTGGTGAACACTGAAGCTTTCTTT	CASSPVGLSVVNTEAFF
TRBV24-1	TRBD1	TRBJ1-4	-	TGTGCCACCAGTGTTGGTACCGGGACAGCTAATGAAAAACTGTTTTTT	CATSVGTGTANEKLFF
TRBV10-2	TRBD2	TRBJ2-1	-	TGCGCCAGCAATCCGGGACTAGCGGGAGGGTATGGGTACAATGAGCAGTTCTTC	CASNPGLAGGYGYNEQFF
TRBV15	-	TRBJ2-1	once	TGTGCCACCAGCGGCCTGACAGGTACGGATGAGCAGTTCTTC	CATSGLTGTDEQFF
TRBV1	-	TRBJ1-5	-	TGCACCAGCATTCTGGGCGCCAAGGTCATTTTAAGCAATCAGCCCCAGCATTTT	CTSILGAKVILSNQPQHF
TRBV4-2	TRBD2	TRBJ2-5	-	TGTGCCAGCAGCCAAGATGGGACCGGGACTAGAAGAATGGAGACCCAGTACTTC	CASSQDGTGTRRMETQYF
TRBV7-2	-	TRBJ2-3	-	TGTGCCAGCAGCACCCGGACTGGGGAGGCAGATACGCAGTATTTT	CASSTRTGEADTQYF
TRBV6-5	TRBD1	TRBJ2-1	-	TGTGCCAGCAGATACAGGGGGAGCTCCTACAATGAGCAGTTCTTC	CASRYRGSSYNEQFF
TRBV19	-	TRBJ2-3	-	TGTGCCAGTAGTAAACAGGGAACTAACACAGATACGCAGTATTTT	CASSKQGTNTDTQYF
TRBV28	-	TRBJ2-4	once	TGTGCCAGCACCCTCGACGGAGGGGACATTCAGTACTTC	CASTLDGGDIQYF
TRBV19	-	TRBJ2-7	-	TGTGCCAGTAGTATAGGCAGGGGAGCCTACGAGCAGTACTTC	CASSIGRGAYEQYF
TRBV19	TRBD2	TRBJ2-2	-	TGTGCCAGTAGTCTGACTAGCGGGGGCCGGGCCGGGGAGCTGTTTTTT	CASSLTSGGRAGELFF
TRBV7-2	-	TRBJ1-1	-	TGTGCCAGCAGCCTAATGGTAGGGGGATCCCTGCCAGCTTTCTTT	CASSLMVGGSLPAFF
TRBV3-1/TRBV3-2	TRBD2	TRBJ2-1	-	TGTGCCAGCAGCCTTCTAGCGGGAGGGCGGGATGAGCAGTTCTTC	CASSLLAGGRDEQFF
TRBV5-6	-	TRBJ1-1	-	TGTGCCAGCAGCTTTTCTACGGGTCCGAACACTGAAGCTTTCTTT	CASSFSTGPNTEAFF
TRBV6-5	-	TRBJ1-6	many	TGTGCCAGCAGGGTCCAGGGTGAATCACCCCTCCACTTT	CASRVQGESPLHF
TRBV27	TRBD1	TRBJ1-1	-	TGTGCCAGCAGTACAGGGGGCGCGTTCACTGAAGCTTTCTTT	CASSTGGAFTEAFF
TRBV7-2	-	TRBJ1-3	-	TGTGCCAGCAGCTTAGAGCCAGGGGTTTGGGGAAACACCATATATTTT	CASSLEPGVWGNTIYF
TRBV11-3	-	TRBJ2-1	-	TGTGCCAGCAGCTCCTCCAATGAGCAGTTCTTC	CASSSSNEQFF
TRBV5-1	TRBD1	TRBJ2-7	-	TGCGCCAGCAGCCCCTTGGGACAGGGTAGCTCCTACGAGCAGTACTTC	CASSPLGQGSSYEQYF
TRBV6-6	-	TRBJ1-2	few	TGTGCCAGCAGTTACTCAGGGGGTAGTAACTATGGCTACACCTTC	CASSYSGGSNYGYTF
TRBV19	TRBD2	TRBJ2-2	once	TGTGCCAGTAGAACTAGCGGGAGCAGGGTCGGGGAGCTGTTTTTT	CASRTSGSRVGELFF